This T cell receptor beta chain emerged from a study of T-cell reconstitution after alpha-beta-depleted transplantation in children (dated by TCRdb to 2016 to 2017). Turning to the overall study: Using TCR repertoire profiling, the study followed T-cell immune reconstitution in a quantitative way in children after TCRalphabeta/CD19-depleted allogeneic hematopoietic cell transplantation.

There are 16 amino acids in the CDR3, from cysteine to phenylalanine inclusive. Only the CDR3 DNA stays, 48 bases, in frame from base 1. The junction shows trimming of 3 bases on V and 10 bases on J, plus 22 bases between the germline ends. For CDR1 and CDR2, the germline V gene (reference sequence) lists LNHDA and SQIVND. This clonotype has ten or more counts. Its cognate antigen has yet to be identified. The input lacks base qualities; no much larger clone sits a single base away. The method behind the library was PCR. Sequencing relied on an Illumina HiSeq 2500. To normalize quantification of the TCRbeta repertoire, the TCR libraries were built with molecular barcoding that relied on unique molecular identifiers. TCRdb trimmed public reads at Q25 via fastp, called clones via MiXCR and kept in-frame beta chains. Rows with one shared CDR3 protein collapse into an entry with the most common genes and DNA. The table for this sample lists 200,000 to 250,000 distinct CDR3 sequences; roughly 10% of them were counted only once. The top ten clones comprise approximately 6.6% of the sample.

The clonotype was recovered from a human donor who donated a stem cell graft to a child with acute lymphoblastic leukemia. The sample here was PBMCs from the stem cell graft donor, taken from the stem cell graft. In this chain, TRBV19 is recombined with TRBJ1-5; there is no confident call for the D gene. The CDR3 reads CASSILKMVYFHPQHF. In nucleotide form, the sequence is TGTGCCAGTAGTATTCTGAAGATGGTGTATTTTCATCCCCAGCATTTT.